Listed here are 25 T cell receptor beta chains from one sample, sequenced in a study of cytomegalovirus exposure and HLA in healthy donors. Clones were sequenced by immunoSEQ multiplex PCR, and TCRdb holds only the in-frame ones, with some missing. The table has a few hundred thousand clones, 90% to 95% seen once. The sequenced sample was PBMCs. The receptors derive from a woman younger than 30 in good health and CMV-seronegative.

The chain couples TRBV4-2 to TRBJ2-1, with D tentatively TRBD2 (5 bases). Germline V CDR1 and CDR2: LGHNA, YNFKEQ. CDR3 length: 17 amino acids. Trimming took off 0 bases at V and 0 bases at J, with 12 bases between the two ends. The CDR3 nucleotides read TGTGCCAGCAGCCAAGATGGAGAGGGCCTCTCCTACAATGAGCAGTTCTTC. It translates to CASSQDGEGLSYNEQFF.

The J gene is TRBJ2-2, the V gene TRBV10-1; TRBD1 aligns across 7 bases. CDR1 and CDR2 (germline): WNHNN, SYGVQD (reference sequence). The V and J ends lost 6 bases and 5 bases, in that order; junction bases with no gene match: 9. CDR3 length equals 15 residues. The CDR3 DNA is TGCGCCAGCAGCCCCGGGACAGTACTAACCGGGGAGCTGTTTTTT. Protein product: CASSPGTVLTGELFF.

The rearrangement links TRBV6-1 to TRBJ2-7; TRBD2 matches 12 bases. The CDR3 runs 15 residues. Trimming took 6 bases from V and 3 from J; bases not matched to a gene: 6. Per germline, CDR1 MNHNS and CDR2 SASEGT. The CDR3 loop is CASRQTSGGLYEQYF. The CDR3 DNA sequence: TGTGCCAGCAGACAAACTAGCGGGGGGCTCTACGAGCAGTACTTC.

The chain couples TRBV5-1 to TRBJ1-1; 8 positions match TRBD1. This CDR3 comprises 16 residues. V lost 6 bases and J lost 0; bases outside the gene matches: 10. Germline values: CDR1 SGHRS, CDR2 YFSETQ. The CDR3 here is CASTRELTGVNTEAFF. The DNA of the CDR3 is TGCGCCAGCACGAGGGAATTGACAGGGGTGAACACTGAAGCTTTCTTT.

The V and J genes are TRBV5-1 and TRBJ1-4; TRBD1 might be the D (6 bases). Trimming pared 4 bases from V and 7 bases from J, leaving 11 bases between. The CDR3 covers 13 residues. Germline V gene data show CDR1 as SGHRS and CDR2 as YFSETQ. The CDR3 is CASSLQGREKLFF. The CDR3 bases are TGCGCCAGCAGCCTACAGGGACGTGAAAAACTGTTTTTT.

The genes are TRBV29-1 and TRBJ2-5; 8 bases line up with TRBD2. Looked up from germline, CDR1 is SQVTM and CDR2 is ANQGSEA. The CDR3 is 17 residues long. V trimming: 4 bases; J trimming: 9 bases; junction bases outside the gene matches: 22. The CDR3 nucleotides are TGCAGCGTTGTTATTACTCAGGGTATAGAGAGCGGGAGTGCCCAGTACTTC. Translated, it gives CSVVITQGIESGSAQYF.

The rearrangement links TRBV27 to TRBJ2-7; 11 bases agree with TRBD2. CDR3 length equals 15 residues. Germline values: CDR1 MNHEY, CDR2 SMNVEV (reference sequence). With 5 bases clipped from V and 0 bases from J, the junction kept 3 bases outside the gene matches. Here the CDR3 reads CASSRSGGASYEQYF. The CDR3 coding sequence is TGTGCCAGCAGTCGTAGCGGGGGGGCCTCCTACGAGCAGTACTTC.

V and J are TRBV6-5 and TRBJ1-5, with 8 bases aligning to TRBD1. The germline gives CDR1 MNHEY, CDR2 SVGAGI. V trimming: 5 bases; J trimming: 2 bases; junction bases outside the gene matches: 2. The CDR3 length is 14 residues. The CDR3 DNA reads TGTGCCAGCAGTCCAGGGGGCGGCAATCAGCCCCAGCATTTT. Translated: CASSPGGGNQPQHF.

The CDR3 sequence: CASKPGDMNTEAFF. In DNA form, the CDR3 reads TGTGCCAGCAAGCCCGGGGATATGAACACTGAAGCTTTCTTT. The chain has TRBV2 and TRBJ1-1; D remains unclear. The CDR3 loop spans 14 amino acids. The germline V gene encodes CDR1 SNHLY and CDR2 FYNNEI. V was shortened by 7 bases and J by 0 bases, with 12 bases between the two germline ends. The variable domain in full, completed from reference TRBV2 and TRBJ1-1, reads EPEVTQTPSHQVTQMGQEVILRCVPISNHLYFYWYRQILGQKVEFLVSFYNNEISEKSEIFDDQFSVERPDGSNFTLKIRSTKLEDSAMYFCASKPGDMNTEAFFGQGTRLTVV.

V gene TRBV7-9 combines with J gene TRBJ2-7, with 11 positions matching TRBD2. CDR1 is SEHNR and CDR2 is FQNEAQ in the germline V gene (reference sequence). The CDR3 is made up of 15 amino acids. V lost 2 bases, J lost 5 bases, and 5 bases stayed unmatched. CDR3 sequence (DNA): TGTGCCAGCAGCTTACCTACGACTAGCGGGAACGAGCAGTACTTC. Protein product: CASSLPTTSGNEQYF. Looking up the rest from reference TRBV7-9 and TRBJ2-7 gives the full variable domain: DTGVSQNPRHKITKRGQNVTFRCDPISEHNRLYWYRQTLGQGPEFLTYFQNEAQLEKSRLLSDRFSAERPKGSFSTLEIQRTEQGDSAMYLCASSLPTTSGNEQYFGPGTRLTVT.

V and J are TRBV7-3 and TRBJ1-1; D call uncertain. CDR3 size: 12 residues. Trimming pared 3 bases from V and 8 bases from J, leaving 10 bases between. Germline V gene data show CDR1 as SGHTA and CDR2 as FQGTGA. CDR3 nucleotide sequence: TGTGCCAGCAGCTTCCGGTGGGAGGAAGCTTTCTTT. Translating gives CASSFRWEEAFF.

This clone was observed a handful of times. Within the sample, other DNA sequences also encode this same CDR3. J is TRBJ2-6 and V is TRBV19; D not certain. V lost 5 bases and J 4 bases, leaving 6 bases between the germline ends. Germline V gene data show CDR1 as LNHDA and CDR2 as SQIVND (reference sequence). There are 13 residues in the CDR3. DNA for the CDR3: TGTGCCAGTAGTCTATCCGGGGCCAACGTCCTGACTTTC. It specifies CASSLSGANVLTF.

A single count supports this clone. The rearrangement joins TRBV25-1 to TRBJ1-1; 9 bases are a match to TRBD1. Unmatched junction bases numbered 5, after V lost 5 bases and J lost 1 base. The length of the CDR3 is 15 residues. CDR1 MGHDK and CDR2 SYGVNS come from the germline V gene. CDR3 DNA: TGTGCCAGCAGTCTTTACAGGGGGCCGAACACTGAAGCTTTCTTT. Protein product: CASSLYRGPNTEAFF. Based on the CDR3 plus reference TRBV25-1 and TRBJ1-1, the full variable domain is EADIYQTPRYLVIGTGKKITLECSQTMGHDKMYWYQQDPGMELHLIHYSYGVNSTEKGDLSSESTVSRIRTEHFPLTLESARPSHTSQYLCASSLYRGPNTEAFFGQGTRLTVV.

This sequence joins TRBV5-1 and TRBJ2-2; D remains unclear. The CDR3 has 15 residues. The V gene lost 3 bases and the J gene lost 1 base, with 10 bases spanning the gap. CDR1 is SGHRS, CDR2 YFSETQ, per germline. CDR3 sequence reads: CASSSSSGNTGELFF. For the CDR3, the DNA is TGCGCCAGCAGCTCCTCGAGTGGGAACACCGGGGAGCTGTTTTTT.

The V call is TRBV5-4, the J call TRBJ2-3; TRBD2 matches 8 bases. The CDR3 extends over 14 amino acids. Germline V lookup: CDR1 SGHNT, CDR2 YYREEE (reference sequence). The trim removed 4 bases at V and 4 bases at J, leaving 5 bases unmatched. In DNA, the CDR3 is TGTGCCAGCAGCCCGCGGGAGGTTTCAGATACGCAGTATTTT. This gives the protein CASSPREVSDTQYF.

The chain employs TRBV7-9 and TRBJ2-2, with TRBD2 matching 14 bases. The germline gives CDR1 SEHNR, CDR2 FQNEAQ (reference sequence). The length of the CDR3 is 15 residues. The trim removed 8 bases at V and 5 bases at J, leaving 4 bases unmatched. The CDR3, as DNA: TGTGCCAGCGGACTAGCGGGAGGAAGTACCGGGGAGCTGTTTTTT. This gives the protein CASGLAGGSTGELFF.

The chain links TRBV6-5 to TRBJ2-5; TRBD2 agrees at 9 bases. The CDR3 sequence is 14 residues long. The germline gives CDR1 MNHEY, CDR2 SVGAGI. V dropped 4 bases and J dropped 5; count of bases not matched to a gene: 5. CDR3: CASSSAGGWETQYF. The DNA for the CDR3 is TGTGCCAGCAGTTCAGCGGGAGGTTGGGAGACCCAGTACTTC.

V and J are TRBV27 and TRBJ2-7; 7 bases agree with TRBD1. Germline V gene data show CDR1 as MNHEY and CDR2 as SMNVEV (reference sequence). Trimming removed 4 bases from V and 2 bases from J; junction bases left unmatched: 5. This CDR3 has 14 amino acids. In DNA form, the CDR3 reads TGTGCCAGCAGTTGGGACAGCCGGCCCTACGAGCAGTACTTC. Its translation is CASSWDSRPYEQYF.

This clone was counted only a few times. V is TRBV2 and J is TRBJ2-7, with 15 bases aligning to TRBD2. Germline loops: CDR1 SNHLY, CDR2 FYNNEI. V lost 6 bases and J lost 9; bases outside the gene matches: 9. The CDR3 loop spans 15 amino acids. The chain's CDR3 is CASRAGLAGGPRQYF. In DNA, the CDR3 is TGTGCCAGCAGGGCTGGACTAGCGGGAGGGCCACGGCAGTACTTC.

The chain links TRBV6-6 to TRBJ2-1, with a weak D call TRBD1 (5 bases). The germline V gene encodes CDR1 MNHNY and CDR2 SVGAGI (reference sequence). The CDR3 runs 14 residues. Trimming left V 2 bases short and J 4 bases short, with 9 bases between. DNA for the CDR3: TGTGCCAGCAGTTACAGGGGCCCGTACAATGAGCAGTTCTTC. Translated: CASSYRGPYNEQFF.

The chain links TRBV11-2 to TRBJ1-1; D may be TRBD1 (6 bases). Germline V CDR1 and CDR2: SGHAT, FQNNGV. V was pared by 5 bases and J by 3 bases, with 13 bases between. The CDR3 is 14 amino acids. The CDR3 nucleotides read TGTGCCAGCAGCGCACACAGGGTCGACACTGAAGCTTTCTTT. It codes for CASSAHRVDTEAFF. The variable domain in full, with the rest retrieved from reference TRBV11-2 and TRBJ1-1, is EAGVAQSPRYKIIEKRQSVAFWCNPISGHATLYWYQQILGQGPKLLIQFQNNGVVDDSQLPKDRFSAERLKGVDSTLKIQPAKLEDSAVYLCASSAHRVDTEAFFGQGTRLTVV.

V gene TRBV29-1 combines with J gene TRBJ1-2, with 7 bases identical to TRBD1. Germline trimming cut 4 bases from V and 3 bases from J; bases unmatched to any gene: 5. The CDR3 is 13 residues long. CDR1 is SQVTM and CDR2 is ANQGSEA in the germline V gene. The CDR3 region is CSVGQGEDYGYTF. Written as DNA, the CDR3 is TGCAGCGTTGGACAGGGAGAGGACTATGGCTACACCTTC. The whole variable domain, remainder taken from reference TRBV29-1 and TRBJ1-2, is SAVISQKPSRDICQRGTSLTIQCQVDSQVTMMFWYRQQPGQSLTLIATANQGSEATYESGFVIDKFPISRPNLTFSTLTVSNMSPEDSSIYLCSVGQGEDYGYTFGSGTRLTVV.

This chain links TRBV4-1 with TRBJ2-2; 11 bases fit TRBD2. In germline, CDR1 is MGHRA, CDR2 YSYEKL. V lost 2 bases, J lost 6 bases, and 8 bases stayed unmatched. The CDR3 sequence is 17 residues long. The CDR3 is CASSQHITSGSPGELFF. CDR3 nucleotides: TGCGCCAGCAGCCAACATATTACTAGCGGGAGCCCCGGGGAGCTGTTTTTT.

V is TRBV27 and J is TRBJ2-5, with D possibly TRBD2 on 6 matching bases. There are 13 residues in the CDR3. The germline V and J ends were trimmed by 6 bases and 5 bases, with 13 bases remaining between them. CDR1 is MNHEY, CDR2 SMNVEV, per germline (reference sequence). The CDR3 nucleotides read TGTGCCAGCAGAGTCGGGGGTCGCGAGACCCAGTACTTC. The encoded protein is CASRVGGRETQYF.

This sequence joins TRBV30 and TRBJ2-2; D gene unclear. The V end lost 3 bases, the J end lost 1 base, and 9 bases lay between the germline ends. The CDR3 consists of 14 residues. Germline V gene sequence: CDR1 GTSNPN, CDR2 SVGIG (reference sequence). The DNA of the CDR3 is TGTGCCTGGAGCCCACGACAGAACACCGGGGAGCTGTTTTTT. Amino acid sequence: CAWSPRQNTGELFF. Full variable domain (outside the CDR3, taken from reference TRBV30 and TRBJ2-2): SQTIHQWPATLVQPVGSPLSLECTVEGTSNPNLYWYRQAAGRGLQLLFYSVGIGQISSEVPQNLSASRPQDRQFILSSKKLLLSDSGFYLCAWSPRQNTGELFFGEGSRLTVL.